This TCR beta chain emerged from a study of shared clonotypes between healthy human individuals. Study-wide background: In total, the donors were a couple of women and a few men aged 18 to 49.

Whole-study findings and limits: Generally, naive subsets came out with larger estimated richness than memory subsets. Shared clonotypes: approximately 4.5% naive CD4, around 4% naive CD8, less than 2.5% memory CD4, more than 0.3% memory CD8.

Clones were sequenced by immunoSEQ multiplex PCR, and TCRdb holds only the in-frame ones, with some missing. Among about 1,800,000 clones listed, less than 95% were seen once. In the naive CD8 group, cells lacked CD45RO and were positively selected for CCR7, so terminally differentiated effector memory CD45RA+ cells were left out. Concerning this clone: Its matching antigen is unknown.

Deletions cut 5 bases from V and 2 bases from J, with 13 bases between. Germline CDR1 is SEHNR and CDR2 is FQNEAQ (reference sequence). The CDR3 loop spans 16 amino acids. The source of this sequence is a man aged 18 to 35 in good health. What was sequenced was naive CD8+ T cells sorted from blood. The chain recombines TRBV7-9 with TRBJ1-6; D is undetermined. The CDR3 sequence: CASSPPAAPYNSPLHF. CDR3 bases: TGTGCCAGCAGCCCCCCGGCTGCTCCCTATAATTCACCCCTCCACTTT.